The 3 T cell receptor beta chains below were found in one sample sequenced in a study of OX40 agonist ivuxolimab in advanced cancers. Produced via immunoSEQ multiplex PCR; TCRdb's table is partial and in-frame only. The sample shows 65,000 to 80,000 clones, roughly 90% of them seen only once. The source material was CD4+ or CD8+ T cells sorted from blood, sampled in a trial of the OX40 agonist ivuxolimab. These receptors originate from an adult with an advanced solid tumor such as melanoma, head and neck, liver or kidney cancer.

The rearrangement uses TRBV30 and TRBJ2-3; 11 bases match TRBD2. The CDR3 has 13 residues. Germline CDR1 and CDR2: GTSNPN and SVGIG (reference sequence). Here the CDR3 reads CGTSGSRPDTQYF. In DNA form, the CDR3 reads TGTGGCACTAGCGGGAGTCGGCCAGATACGCAGTATTTT.

The rearrangement joins TRBV5-1 to TRBJ2-3; D may be TRBD2 (6 bases). The V end was cut by 0 bases, the J end by 0 bases, with 17 bases between. Germline loops: CDR1 SGHRS, CDR2 YFSETQ. CDR3 length equals 18 residues. CDR3 coding DNA: TGCGCCAGCAGCTTGGAGGGTGGGATCGGGACTAGCACAGATACGCAGTATTTT. It is translated as CASSLEGGIGTSTDTQYF.

The rearrangement links TRBV9 to TRBJ1-2; D uncertain. This CDR3 spans 14 amino acids. Germline-derived CDR1 and CDR2 are SGDLS and YYNGEE. Trimming cost V 0 bases and J 7 bases, with 13 bases left between them. The CDR3 DNA sequence: TGTGCCAGCAGCGTAGTGGGAGGGTCGGGTGGCTACACCTTC. As protein: CASSVVGGSGGYTF.